This T cell receptor (beta chain) comes out of a study of shared clonotypes between healthy human individuals. V was cut by 4 bases and J by 5 bases, with 20 bases left in between. CDR3 size: 16 residues. Germline lookup yields CDR1 SGHKS and CDR2 YYEKEE (reference sequence). Generated by immunoSEQ multiplex PCR, the TCRdb table keeps only in-frame clones and is missing some. Of 2 million to 3 million clones in the sample, roughly 93% were seen once. Material for sequencing was naive CD4+ T cells from PBMCs. Indicated subset: CD45RA+ positively selected. The chain joins TRBV5-5 to TRBJ2-3; D might be TRBD1 or TRBD2, each matching 6 bases. The receptor's source is a man younger than 35 in good health. Some clones in this sample may be carry-over from other donors' samples. In nucleotides, the CDR3 is TGTGCCAGCAGCCCAGGGTATCGGGGGCGCGGAGATACGCAGTATTTT. Its protein product is CASSPGYRGRGDTQYF.